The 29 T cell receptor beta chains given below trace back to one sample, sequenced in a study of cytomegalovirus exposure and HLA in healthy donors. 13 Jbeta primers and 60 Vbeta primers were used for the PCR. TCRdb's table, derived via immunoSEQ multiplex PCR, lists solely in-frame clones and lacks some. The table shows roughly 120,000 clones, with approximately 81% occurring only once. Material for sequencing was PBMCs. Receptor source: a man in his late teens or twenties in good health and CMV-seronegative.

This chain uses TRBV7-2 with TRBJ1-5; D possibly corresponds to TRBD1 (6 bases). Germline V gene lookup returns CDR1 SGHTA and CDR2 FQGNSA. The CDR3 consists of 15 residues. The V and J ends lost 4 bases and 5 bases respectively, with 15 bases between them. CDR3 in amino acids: CASSSTGLGDQPQHF. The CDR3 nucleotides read TGTGCCAGCAGCTCCACAGGGCTTGGCGATCAGCCCCAGCATTTT.

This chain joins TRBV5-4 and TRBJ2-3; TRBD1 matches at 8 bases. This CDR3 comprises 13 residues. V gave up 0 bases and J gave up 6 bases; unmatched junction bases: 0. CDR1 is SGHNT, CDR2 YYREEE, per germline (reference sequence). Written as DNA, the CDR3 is TGTGCCAGCAGCTTGGGGACAGGGGATACGCAGTATTTT. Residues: CASSLGTGDTQYF.

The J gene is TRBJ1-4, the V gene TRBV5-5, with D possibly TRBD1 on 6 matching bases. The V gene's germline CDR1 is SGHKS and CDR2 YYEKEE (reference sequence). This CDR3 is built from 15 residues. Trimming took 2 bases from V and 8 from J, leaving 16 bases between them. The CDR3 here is CASSLLQGPGEKLFF. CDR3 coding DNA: TGTGCCAGCAGCTTACTACAGGGTCCGGGGGAAAAACTGTTTTTT.

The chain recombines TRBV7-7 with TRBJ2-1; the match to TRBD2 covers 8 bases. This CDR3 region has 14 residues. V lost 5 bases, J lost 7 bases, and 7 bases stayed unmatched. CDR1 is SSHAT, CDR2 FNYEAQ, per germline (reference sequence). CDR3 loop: CASSQSGSANEQFF. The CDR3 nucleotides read TGTGCCAGCAGCCAAAGCGGGAGTGCAAATGAGCAGTTCTTC.

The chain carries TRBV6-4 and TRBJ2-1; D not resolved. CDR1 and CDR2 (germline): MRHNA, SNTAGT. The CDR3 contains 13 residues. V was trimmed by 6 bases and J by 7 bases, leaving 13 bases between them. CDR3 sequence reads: CASSLELNNEQFF. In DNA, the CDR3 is TGTGCCAGCAGCCTAGAGCTTAATAATGAGCAGTTCTTC.

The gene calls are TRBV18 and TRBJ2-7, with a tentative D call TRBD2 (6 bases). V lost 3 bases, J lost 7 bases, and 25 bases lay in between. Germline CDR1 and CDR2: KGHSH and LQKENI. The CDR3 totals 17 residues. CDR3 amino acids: CASSPTLNSGGLGEQYV. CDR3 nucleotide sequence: TGTGCCAGCTCACCGACGCTCAATAGCGGAGGGCTGGGGGAGCAGTACGTC.

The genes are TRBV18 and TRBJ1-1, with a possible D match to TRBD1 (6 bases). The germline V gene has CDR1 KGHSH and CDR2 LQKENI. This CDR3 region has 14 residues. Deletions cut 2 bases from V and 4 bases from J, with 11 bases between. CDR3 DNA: TGTGCCAGCTCACCATCAGGGGAAAGCACTGAAGCTTTCTTT. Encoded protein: CASSPSGESTEAFF.

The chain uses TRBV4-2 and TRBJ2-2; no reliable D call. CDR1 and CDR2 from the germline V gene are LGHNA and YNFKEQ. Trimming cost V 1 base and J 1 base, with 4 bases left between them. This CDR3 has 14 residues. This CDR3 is CASSQVQNTGELFF. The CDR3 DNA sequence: TGTGCCAGCAGCCAAGTACAGAACACCGGGGAGCTGTTTTTT.

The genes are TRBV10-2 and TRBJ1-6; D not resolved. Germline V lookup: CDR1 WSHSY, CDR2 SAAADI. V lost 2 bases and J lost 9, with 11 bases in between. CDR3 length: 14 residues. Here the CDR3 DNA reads TGCGCCAGCAGTGAGACCGTGCGGAGTTCACCCCTCCACTTT. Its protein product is CASSETVRSSPLHF.

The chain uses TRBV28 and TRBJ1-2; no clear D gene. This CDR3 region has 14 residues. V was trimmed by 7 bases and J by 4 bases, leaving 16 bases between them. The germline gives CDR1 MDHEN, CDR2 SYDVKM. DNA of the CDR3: TGTGCCAGCACCGATTCGACCTGGGCCTATGGCTACACCTTC. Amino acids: CASTDSTWAYGYTF.

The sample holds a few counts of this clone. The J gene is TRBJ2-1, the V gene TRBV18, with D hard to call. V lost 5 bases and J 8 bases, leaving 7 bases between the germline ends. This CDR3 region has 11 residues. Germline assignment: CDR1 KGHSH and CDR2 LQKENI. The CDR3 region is CASSSEYEQFF. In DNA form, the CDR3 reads TGTGCCAGCTCATCGGAGTATGAGCAGTTCTTC.

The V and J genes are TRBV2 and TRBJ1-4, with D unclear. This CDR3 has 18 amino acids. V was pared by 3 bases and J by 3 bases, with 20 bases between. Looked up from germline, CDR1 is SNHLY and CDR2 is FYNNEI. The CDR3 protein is CASSDEDFPHDSNEKLFF. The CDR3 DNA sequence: TGTGCCAGCAGTGACGAGGACTTTCCCCACGACTCTAATGAAAAACTGTTTTTT.

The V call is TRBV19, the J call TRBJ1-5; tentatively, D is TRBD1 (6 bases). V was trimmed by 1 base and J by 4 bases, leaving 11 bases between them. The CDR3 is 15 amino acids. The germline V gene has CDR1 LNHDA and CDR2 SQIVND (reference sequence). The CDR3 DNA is TGTGCCAGTAGTATAGCCACACAGGGAAATCAGCCCCAGCATTTT. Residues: CASSIATQGNQPQHF.

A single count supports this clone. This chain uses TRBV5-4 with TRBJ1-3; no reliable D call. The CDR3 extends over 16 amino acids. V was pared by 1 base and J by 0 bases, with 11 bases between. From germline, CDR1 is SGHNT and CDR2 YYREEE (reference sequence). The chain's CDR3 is CASSLPQRHSGNTIYF. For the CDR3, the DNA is TGTGCCAGCAGCTTGCCACAGAGACACTCTGGAAACACCATATATTTT. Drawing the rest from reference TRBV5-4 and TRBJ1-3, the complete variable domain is ETGVTQSPTHLIKTRGQQVTLRCSSQSGHNTVSWYQQALGQGPQFIFQYYREEENGRGNFPPRFSGLQFPNYSSELNVNALELDDSALYLCASSLPQRHSGNTIYFGEGSWLTVV.

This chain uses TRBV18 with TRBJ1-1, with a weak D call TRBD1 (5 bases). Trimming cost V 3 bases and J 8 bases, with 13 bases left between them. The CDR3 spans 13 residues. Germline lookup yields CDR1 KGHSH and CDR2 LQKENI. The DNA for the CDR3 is TGTGCCAGCTCACCTCGCGGGGACCGAGAAGCTTTCTTT. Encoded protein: CASSPRGDREAFF. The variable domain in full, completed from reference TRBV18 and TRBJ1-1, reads NAGVMQNPRHLVRRRGQEARLRCSPMKGHSHVYWYRQLPEEGLKFMVYLQKENIIDESGMPKERFSAEFPKEGPSILRIQQVVRGDSAAYFCASSPRGDREAFFGQGTRLTVV.

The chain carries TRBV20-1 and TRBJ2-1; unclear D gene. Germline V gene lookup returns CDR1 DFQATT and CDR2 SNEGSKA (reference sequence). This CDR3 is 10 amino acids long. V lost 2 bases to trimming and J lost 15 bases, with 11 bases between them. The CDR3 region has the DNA TGCAGTGCTAGACTACGAGAGGTGTTCTTC. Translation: CSARLREVFF.

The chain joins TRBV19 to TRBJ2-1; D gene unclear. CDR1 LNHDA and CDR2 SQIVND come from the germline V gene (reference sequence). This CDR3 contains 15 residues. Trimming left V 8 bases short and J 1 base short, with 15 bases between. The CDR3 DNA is TGTGCCAGTCAACCCACCGTTAGTTCCTACAATGAGCAGTTCTTC. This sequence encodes CASQPTVSSYNEQFF.

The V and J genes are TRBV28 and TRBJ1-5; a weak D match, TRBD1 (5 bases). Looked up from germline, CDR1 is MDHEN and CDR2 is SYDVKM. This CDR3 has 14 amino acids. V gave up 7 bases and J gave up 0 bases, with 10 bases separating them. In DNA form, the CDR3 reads TGTGCCAGCACTCGGGGGGGTAGCAATCAGCCCCAGCATTTT. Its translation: CASTRGGSNQPQHF.

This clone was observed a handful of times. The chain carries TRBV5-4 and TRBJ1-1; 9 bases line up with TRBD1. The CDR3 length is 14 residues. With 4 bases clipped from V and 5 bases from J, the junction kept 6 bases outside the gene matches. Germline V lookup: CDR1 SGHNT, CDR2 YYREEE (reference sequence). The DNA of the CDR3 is TGTGCCAGCAGCCTAACAGGGGGCTTAACTGAAGCTTTCTTT. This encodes CASSLTGGLTEAFF.

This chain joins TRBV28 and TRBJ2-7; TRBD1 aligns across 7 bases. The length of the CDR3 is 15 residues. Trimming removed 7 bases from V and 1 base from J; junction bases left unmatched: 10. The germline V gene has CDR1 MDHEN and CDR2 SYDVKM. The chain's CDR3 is CASNYDRVGSYEQYF. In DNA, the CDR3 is TGTGCCAGCAACTATGACAGGGTCGGGTCCTACGAGCAGTACTTC.

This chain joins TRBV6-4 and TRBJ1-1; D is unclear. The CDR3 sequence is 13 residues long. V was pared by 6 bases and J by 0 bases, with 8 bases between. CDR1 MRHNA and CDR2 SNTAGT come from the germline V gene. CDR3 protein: CASRREMNTEAFF. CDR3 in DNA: TGTGCCAGCAGGCGCGAAATGAACACTGAAGCTTTCTTT.

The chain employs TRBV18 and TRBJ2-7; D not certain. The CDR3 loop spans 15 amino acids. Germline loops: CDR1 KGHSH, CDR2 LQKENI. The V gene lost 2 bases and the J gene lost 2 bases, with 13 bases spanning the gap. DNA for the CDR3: TGTGCCAGCTCACCAAACAGTCCGACCCCCTACGAGCAGTACGTC. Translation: CASSPNSPTPYEQYV.

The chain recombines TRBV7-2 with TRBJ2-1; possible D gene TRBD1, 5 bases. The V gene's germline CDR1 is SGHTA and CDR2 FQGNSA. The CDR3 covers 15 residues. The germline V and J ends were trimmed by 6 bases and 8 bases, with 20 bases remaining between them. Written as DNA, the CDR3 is TGTGCCAGCAGACGAAACCCCCAGGGTTCGGATGAGCAGTTCTTC. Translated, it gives CASRRNPQGSDEQFF.

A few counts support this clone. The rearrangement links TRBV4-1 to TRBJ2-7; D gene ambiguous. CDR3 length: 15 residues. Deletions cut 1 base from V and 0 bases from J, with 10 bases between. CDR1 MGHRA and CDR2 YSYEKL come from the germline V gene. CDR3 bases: TGCGCCAGCAGCCAAGGGAGCGAGAGCTCCTACGAGCAGTACTTC. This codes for CASSQGSESSYEQYF.

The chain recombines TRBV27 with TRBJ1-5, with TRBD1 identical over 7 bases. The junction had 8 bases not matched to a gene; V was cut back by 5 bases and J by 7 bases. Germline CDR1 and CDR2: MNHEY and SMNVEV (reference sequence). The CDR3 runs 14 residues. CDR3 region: CASSPDRKRQPQHF. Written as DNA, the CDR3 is TGTGCCAGCAGTCCGGACAGGAAGAGGCAGCCCCAGCATTTT.

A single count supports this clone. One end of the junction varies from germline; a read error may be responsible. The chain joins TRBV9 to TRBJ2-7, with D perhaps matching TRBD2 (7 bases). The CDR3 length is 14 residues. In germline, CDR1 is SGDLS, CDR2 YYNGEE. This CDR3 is CASNVLGGGTEQYF. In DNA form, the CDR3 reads TGTGCCAGCAACGTATTAGGGGGAGGGACCGAGCAGTACTTC. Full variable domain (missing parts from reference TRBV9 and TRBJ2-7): DSGVTQTPKHLITATGQRVTLRCSPRSGDLSVYWYQQSLDQGLQFLIQYYNGEERAKGNILERFSAQQFPDLHSELNLSSLELGDSALYFCASNVLGGGTEQYFGPGTRLTVT.

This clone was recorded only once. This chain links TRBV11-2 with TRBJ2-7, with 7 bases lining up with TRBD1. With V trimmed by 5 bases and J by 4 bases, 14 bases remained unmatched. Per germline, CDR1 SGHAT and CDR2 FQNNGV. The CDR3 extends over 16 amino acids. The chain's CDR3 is CASSPHSGTVPYEQYF. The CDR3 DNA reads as TGTGCCAGCAGCCCCCACTCCGGGACAGTACCGTACGAGCAGTACTTC.

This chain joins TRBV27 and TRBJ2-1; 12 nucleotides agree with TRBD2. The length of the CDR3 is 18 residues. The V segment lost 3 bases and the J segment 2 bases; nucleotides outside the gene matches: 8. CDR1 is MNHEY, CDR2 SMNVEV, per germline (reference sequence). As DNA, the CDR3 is TGTGCCAGCAGTTTCCCCCAGACTAGCGGGGGCCCCTACAATGAGCAGTTCTTC. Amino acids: CASSFPQTSGGPYNEQFF.

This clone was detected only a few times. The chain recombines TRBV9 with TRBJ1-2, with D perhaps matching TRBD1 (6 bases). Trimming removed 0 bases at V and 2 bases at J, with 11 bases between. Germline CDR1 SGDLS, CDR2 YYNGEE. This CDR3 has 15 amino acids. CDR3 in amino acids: CASSVGPGDNYGYTF. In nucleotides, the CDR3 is TGTGCCAGCAGCGTAGGTCCAGGGGACAACTATGGCTACACCTTC. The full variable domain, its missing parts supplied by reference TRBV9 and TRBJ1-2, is DSGVTQTPKHLITATGQRVTLRCSPRSGDLSVYWYQQSLDQGLQFLIQYYNGEERAKGNILERFSAQQFPDLHSELNLSSLELGDSALYFCASSVGPGDNYGYTFGSGTRLTVV.